The clone carrying this TCR beta chain occurred once. Its antigen is as yet unknown. The data stem from a study of cytomegalovirus exposure and HLA in healthy donors. General study findings and limits: Confirmation was obtained in vitro that a few CMV-associated chains are specific for CMV antigens. Reports indicated that the classifier achieved high specificity and sensitivity in diagnosing cytomegalovirus status.

Data came from immunoSEQ multiplex PCR; TCRdb stores just in-frame clones and leaves some out. The sample includes 150,000 or so clones, around 87% seen only once; the top ten take roughly 1.5%. The CDR3 extends over 16 amino acids. V lost 5 bases and J lost 8; bases outside the gene matches: 13. In germline, CDR1 is SEHNR, CDR2 FQNEAQ (reference sequence). The V gene is TRBV7-9, the J gene TRBJ2-3; TRBD1 matches at 10 bases. The sequence derives from a woman under 40 in good health and CMV-seronegative. Sequencing used PBMCs. DNA for the CDR3: TGTGCCAGCAGCCCTCCGGGACAGGGGAGTATGGGTACGCAGTATTTT. Its translation: CASSPPGQGSMGTQYF.